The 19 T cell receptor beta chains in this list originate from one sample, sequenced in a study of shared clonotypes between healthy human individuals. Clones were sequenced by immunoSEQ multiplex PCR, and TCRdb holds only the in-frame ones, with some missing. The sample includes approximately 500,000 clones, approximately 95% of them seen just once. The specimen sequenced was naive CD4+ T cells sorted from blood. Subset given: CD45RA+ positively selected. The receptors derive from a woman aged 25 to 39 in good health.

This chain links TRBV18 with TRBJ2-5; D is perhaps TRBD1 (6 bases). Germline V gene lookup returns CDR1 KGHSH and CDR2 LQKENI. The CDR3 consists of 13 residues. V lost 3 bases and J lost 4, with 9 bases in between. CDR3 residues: CASSPNRAETQYF. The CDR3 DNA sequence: TGTGCCAGCTCACCGAACAGGGCAGAGACCCAGTACTTC.

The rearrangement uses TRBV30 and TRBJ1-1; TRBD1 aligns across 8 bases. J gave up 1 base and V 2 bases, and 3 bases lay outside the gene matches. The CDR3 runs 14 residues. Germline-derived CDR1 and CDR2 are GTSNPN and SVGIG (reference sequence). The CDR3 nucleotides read TGTGCCTGGAGTTTCGACAGGGGGAACACTGAAGCTTTCTTT. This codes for CAWSFDRGNTEAFF.

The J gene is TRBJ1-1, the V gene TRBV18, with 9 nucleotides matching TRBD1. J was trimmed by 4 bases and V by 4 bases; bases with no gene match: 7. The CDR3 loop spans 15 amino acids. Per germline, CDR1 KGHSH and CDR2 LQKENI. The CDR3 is CASSQGQGRGTEAFF. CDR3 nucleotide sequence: TGTGCCAGCTCACAGGGACAGGGTCGGGGCACTGAAGCTTTCTTT.

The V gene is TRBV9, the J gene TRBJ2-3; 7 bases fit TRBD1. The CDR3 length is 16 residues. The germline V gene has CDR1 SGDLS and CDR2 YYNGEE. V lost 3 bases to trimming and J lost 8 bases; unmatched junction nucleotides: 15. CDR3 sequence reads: CASSARQGPESVTQYF. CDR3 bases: TGTGCCAGCAGCGCCCGACAGGGCCCAGAATCGGTTACGCAGTATTTT.

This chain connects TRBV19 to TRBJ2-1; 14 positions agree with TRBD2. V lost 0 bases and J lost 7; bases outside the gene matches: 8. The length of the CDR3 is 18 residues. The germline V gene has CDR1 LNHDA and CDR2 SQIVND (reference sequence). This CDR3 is CASSIEVGTSGSMNEQFF. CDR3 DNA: TGTGCCAGTAGTATAGAGGTGGGGACTAGCGGGAGTATGAATGAGCAGTTCTTC.

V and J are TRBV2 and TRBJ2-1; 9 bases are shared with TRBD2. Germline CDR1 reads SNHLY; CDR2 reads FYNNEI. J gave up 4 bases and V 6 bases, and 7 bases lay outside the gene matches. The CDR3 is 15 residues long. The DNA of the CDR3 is TGTGCCAGCAGCCCCGCTAGCGGGATTTACAATGAGCAGTTCTTC. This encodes CASSPASGIYNEQFF. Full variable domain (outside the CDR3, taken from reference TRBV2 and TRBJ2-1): EPEVTQTPSHQVTQMGQEVILRCVPISNHLYFYWYRQILGQKVEFLVSFYNNEISEKSEIFDDQFSVERPDGSNFTLKIRSTKLEDSAMYFCASSPASGIYNEQFFGPGTRLTVL.

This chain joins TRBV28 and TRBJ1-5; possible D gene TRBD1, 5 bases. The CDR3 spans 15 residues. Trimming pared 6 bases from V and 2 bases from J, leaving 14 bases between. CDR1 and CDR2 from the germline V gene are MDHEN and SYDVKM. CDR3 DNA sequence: TGTGCCAGCAGACCCAGGGAGCTCCGCAATCAGCCCCAGCATTTT. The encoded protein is CASRPRELRNQPQHF.

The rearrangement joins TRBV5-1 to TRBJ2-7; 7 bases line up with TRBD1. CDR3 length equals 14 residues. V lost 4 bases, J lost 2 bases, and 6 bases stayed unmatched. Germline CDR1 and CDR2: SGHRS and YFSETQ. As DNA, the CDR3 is TGCGCCAGCAGCCCTGGGGACAGCGCCTACGAGCAGTACTTC. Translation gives CASSPGDSAYEQYF. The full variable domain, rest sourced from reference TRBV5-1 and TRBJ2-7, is KAGVTQTPRYLIKTRGQQVTLSCSPISGHRSVSWYQQTPGQGLQFLFEYFSETQRNKGNFPGRFSGRQFSNSRSEMNVSTLELGDSALYLCASSPGDSAYEQYFGPGTRLTVT.

The chain's CDR3 is CASSTPWGVVTGELFF. DNA of the CDR3: TGTGCCAGCAGTACCCCATGGGGGGTTGTCACCGGGGAGCTGTTTTTT. This chain connects TRBV28 to TRBJ2-2, with a weak D call TRBD2 (6 bases). Germline CDR1 and CDR2: MDHEN and SYDVKM. V was cut by 5 bases and J by 4 bases, with 17 bases left in between. This CDR3 contains 16 residues.

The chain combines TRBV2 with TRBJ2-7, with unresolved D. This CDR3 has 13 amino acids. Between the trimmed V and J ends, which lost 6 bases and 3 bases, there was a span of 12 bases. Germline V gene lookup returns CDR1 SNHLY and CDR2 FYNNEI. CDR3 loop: CASRRPPYYEQYF. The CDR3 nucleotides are TGTGCCAGCAGACGGCCCCCCTACTACGAGCAGTACTTC.

CDR3 nucleotides: TGCAGTGCTAGAGATACCCCTGAAGCTTTCTTT. This translates into CSARDTPEAFF. This chain links TRBV20-1 with TRBJ1-1; D is uncertain. Trimming stripped 0 bases from V and 6 bases from J, with 5 bases between. The germline V gene encodes CDR1 DFQATT and CDR2 SNEGSKA (reference sequence). CDR3 size: 11 residues.

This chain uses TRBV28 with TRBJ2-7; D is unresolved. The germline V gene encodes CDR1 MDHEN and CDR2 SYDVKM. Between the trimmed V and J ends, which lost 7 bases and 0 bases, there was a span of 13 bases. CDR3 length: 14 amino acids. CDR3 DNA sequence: TGTGCCAGCATCTTGGGCGGATCCTCCTACGAGCAGTACTTC. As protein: CASILGGSSYEQYF.

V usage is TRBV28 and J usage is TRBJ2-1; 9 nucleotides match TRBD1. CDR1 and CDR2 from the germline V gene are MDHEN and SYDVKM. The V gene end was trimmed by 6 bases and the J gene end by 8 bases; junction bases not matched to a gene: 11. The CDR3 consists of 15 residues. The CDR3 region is CASRNPGTGYHEQFF. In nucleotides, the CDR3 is TGTGCCAGCAGAAACCCCGGGACAGGGTATCATGAGCAGTTCTTC.

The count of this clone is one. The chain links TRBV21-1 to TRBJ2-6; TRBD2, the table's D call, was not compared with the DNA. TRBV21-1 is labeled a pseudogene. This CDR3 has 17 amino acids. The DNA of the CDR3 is TGTGCCAGCAGGGAAATACTACAACAAAGTCGGGCCAACGTCCTGACTTTC. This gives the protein CASREILQQSRANVLTF.

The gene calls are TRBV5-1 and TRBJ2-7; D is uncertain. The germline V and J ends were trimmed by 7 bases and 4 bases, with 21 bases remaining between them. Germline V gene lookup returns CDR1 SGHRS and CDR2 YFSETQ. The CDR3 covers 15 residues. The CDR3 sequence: CASRVSADLSYEQYF. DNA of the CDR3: TGCGCCAGCCGGGTCTCGGCGGACCTCTCGTACGAGCAGTACTTC.

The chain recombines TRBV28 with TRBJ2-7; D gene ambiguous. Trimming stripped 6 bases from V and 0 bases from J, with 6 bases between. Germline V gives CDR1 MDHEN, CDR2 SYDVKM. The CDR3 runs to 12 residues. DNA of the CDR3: TGTGCCAGCAGAGTAAGCTCCTACGAGCAGTACTTC. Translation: CASRVSSYEQYF.

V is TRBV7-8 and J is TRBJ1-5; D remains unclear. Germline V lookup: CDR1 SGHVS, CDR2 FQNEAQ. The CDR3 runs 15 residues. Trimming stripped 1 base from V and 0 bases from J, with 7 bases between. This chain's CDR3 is CASSLEWNSNQPQHF. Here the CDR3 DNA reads TGTGCCAGCAGCTTAGAGTGGAATAGCAATCAGCCCCAGCATTTT.

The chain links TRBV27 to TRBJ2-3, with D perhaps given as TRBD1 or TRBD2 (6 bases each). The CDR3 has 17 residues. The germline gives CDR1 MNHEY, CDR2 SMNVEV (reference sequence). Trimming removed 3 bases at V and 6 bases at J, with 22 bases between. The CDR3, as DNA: TGTGCCAGCAGTTTCACCCCGGGGGCCCCGGGGGCGGATACGCAGTATTTT. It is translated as CASSFTPGAPGADTQYF.

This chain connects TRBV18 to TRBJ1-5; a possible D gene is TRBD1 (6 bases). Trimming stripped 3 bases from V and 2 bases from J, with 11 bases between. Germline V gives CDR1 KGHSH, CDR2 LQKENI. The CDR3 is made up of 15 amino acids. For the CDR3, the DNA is TGTGCCAGCTCACCGACAGGCCTTGGCAATCAGCCCCAGCATTTT. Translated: CASSPTGLGNQPQHF.